Presented here are 18 T cell receptor beta chains from one specimen sequenced in a study of cytomegalovirus exposure and HLA in healthy donors. Sequencing was performed with immunoSEQ multiplex PCR; in TCRdb, only in-frame clones are kept and a portion is missing. This table holds 90,000 to 140,000 clones, roughly 86% found once. Sequencing used PBMCs. These receptors all come from a woman under 30 in good health and CMV-seropositive.

This chain joins TRBV7-6 and TRBJ2-1; tentative D call: TRBD2 (8 bases). Trimming pared 5 bases from V and 5 bases from J, leaving 19 bases between. CDR1 SGHVS and CDR2 FNYEAQ come from the germline V gene. The CDR3 extends over 16 amino acids. This CDR3 reads CASSPGGGQSHNEQFF. The CDR3 coding sequence is TGTGCCAGCAGCCCGGGGGGGGGACAGAGCCACAATGAGCAGTTCTTC. Filled out from reference TRBV7-6 and TRBJ2-1, the complete variable domain reads GAGVSQSPRYKVTKRGQDVALRCDPISGHVSLYWYRQALGQGPEFLTYFNYEAQQDKSGLPNDRFSAERPEGSISTLTIQRTEQRDSAMYRCASSPGGGQSHNEQFFGPGTRLTVL.

This chain connects TRBV5-5 to TRBJ1-5, with a weak D call TRBD1 (5 bases). CDR1 SGHKS and CDR2 YYEKEE come from the germline V gene (reference sequence). Trimming stripped 2 bases from V and 5 bases from J, with 8 bases between. The CDR3 has 13 residues. CDR3 loop: CASSFQTDQPQHF. In nucleotides, the CDR3 is TGTGCCAGCAGCTTTCAGACAGATCAGCCCCAGCATTTT.

The chain couples TRBV30 to TRBJ2-3; D is perhaps TRBD1 (6 bases). Deletions cut 3 bases from V and 9 bases from J, with 10 bases between. This CDR3 contains 11 residues. In germline, CDR1 is GTSNPN, CDR2 SVGIG (reference sequence). This chain's CDR3 is CAWRPGVTQYF. For the CDR3, the DNA is TGTGCCTGGAGACCAGGGGTCACGCAGTATTTT.

The chain joins TRBV5-5 to TRBJ1-3; no definite D call. Trimming took 4 bases from V and 0 from J, leaving 14 bases between them. Germline CDR1 and CDR2: SGHKS and YYEKEE (reference sequence). The CDR3 spans 16 residues. This CDR3 reads CASSGRVLSSGNTIYF. In nucleotides, the CDR3 is TGTGCCAGCAGCGGTCGGGTCCTTTCCTCTGGAAACACCATATATTTT. The whole variable domain, filled in from reference TRBV5-5 and TRBJ1-3, reads DAGVTQSPTHLIKTRGQQVTLRCSPISGHKSVSWYQQVLGQGPQFIFQYYEKEERGRGNFPDRFSARQFPNYSSELNVNALLLGDSALYLCASSGRVLSSGNTIYFGEGSWLTVV.

The chain has TRBV21-1 and TRBJ1-2. TRBV21-1 is tagged as a pseudogene. There are 18 residues in the CDR3. The CDR3 nucleotides are TGTGCCAGCAGCAAAGAAACTACTTGGCCCGCTGGTCACTATGGCTACACCTTC. Its translation is CASSKETTWPAGHYGYTF.

The V and J genes are TRBV28 and TRBJ1-2; D remains unclear. The V end lost 6 bases, the J end lost 4 bases, and 9 bases lay between the germline ends. The CDR3 has 12 amino acids. Looked up from germline, CDR1 is MDHEN and CDR2 is SYDVKM. The CDR3 loop reads CASSQALYGYTF. The CDR3 DNA is TGTGCCAGCAGCCAGGCCCTCTATGGCTACACCTTC.

V gene TRBV29-1 combines with J gene TRBJ2-3, with 16 bases aligning to TRBD2. CDR3 length equals 17 residues. Germline CDR1 is SQVTM and CDR2 is ANQGSEA. The V and J ends lost 6 bases and 4 bases, in that order; junction bases with no gene match: 10. CDR3 sequence reads: CSVPGTSGRAWADTQYF. CDR3 nucleotide sequence: TGCAGCGTGCCCGGGACTAGCGGGAGGGCCTGGGCAGATACGCAGTATTTT.

The chain couples TRBV27 to TRBJ2-7; 7 nucleotides match TRBD1. With 11 bases clipped from V and 7 bases from J, the junction kept 11 bases outside the gene matches. This CDR3 is 12 amino acids long. Per the germline V gene, CDR1 is MNHEY and CDR2 is SMNVEV (reference sequence). The DNA for the CDR3 is TGTGCCCCGCCCGGCCCGGACAGGGAGCAGTACTTC. Residues: CAPPGPDREQYF.

The gene calls are TRBV5-1 and TRBJ2-5, with D possibly being TRBD1 (6 bases). This CDR3 spans 14 amino acids. Deletions cut 4 bases from V and 1 base from J, with 11 bases between. From germline, CDR1 is SGHRS and CDR2 YFSETQ. CDR3 region: CASSIRGGQETQYF. DNA for the CDR3: TGCGCCAGCAGCATAAGAGGGGGCCAAGAGACCCAGTACTTC.

This sequence joins TRBV7-8 and TRBJ2-2; D may be TRBD2 (6 bases). The V end was cut by 4 bases, the J end by 4 bases, with 10 bases between. This CDR3 is 14 amino acids long. CDR1 and CDR2 from the germline V gene are SGHVS and FQNEAQ. CDR3 nucleotide sequence: TGTGCCAGCAGCTGGGGACTCTCCACCGGGGAGCTGTTTTTT. Its translation: CASSWGLSTGELFF.

As to this clone: One end of the junction does not line up with germline, which may come from a read error. The chain joins TRBV18 to TRBJ1-1; possible D gene TRBD1, 6 bases. Germline-derived CDR1 and CDR2 are KGHSH and LQKENI. The CDR3 covers 14 residues. CDR3 DNA: TGTGCCAGCTCAGACGGGACACCGCCTTCTGAGGCTTTCTTT. Its protein is CASSDGTPPSEAFF.

This chain connects TRBV9 to TRBJ1-5, with D uncertain. Per germline, CDR1 SGDLS and CDR2 YYNGEE. There are 16 residues in the CDR3. Trimming cost V 1 base and J 0 bases, with 11 bases left between them. CDR3 in amino acids: CASSVPDFHSNQPQHF. CDR3 nucleotides: TGTGCCAGCAGCGTACCGGACTTTCATAGCAATCAGCCCCAGCATTTT.

V gene TRBV5-1 combines with J gene TRBJ2-1; D perhaps matches TRBD2 (6 bases). The germline gives CDR1 SGHRS, CDR2 YFSETQ. V dropped 1 base and J dropped 3 bases, with 17 bases sitting between them. CDR3 length equals 17 residues. The CDR3 bases are TGCGCCAGCAGCTTGCCCCCGGGTAGCGGCTACTACAATGAGCAGTTCTTC. It translates to CASSLPPGSGYYNEQFF.

The V call is TRBV29-1, the J call TRBJ2-2; D is unresolved. This CDR3 is 15 amino acids long. Germline V CDR1 and CDR2: SQVTM, ANQGSEA. The V and J ends lost 4 bases and 2 bases respectively, with 14 bases between them. DNA for the CDR3: TGCAGCGTTGTGACTGCCCTAAGTAACACCGGGGAGCTGTTTTTT. Protein product: CSVVTALSNTGELFF.

The chain employs TRBV13 and TRBJ2-7, with 10 bases identical to TRBD2. V lost 0 bases, J lost 4 bases, and 3 bases stayed unmatched. In germline, CDR1 is PRHDT, CDR2 FYEKMQ (reference sequence). The CDR3 sequence is 15 residues long. CDR3 coding DNA: TGTGCCAGCAGCTTAGGCCTAGCGGGGGCATACGAGCAGTACTTC. Its translation is CASSLGLAGAYEQYF.

The chain joins TRBV5-6 to TRBJ2-2, with 9 bases matching TRBD2. The CDR3 consists of 16 residues. Germline assignment: CDR1 SGHDT and CDR2 YYEEEE. The V segment lost 0 bases and the J segment 6 bases; nucleotides outside the gene matches: 6. The CDR3: CASSLVSGRMSGELFF. Here the CDR3 DNA reads TGTGCCAGCAGCTTGGTGAGCGGGAGGATGTCCGGGGAGCTGTTTTTT.

This chain uses TRBV19 with TRBJ1-5; 10 bases fit TRBD1. This CDR3 spans 14 amino acids. Germline CDR1 and CDR2: LNHDA and SQIVND (reference sequence). V lost 9 bases and J lost 9; bases outside the gene matches: 11. CDR3 protein: CASQGGQGYGPQHF. The CDR3 bases are TGTGCCAGCCAGGGGGGACAGGGGTATGGGCCCCAGCATTTT. Based on the CDR3 plus reference TRBV19 and TRBJ1-5, the full variable domain is DGGITQSPKYLFRKEGQNVTLSCEQNLNHDAMYWYRQDPGQGLRLIYYSQIVNDFQKGDIAEGYSVSREKKESFPLTVTSAQKNPTAFYLCASQGGQGYGPQHFGDGTRLSIL.

The CDR3 loop reads CAYSLGGKVQFF. The CDR3 DNA sequence: TGTGCCTATTCCCTTGGGGGGAAGGTGCAGTTCTTC. The genes are TRBV30 and TRBJ2-1; possible D gene TRBD2, 6 bases. V was cut by 7 bases and J by 12 bases, with 19 bases left in between. The CDR3 consists of 12 residues. Germline CDR1 and CDR2: GTSNPN and SVGIG (reference sequence).